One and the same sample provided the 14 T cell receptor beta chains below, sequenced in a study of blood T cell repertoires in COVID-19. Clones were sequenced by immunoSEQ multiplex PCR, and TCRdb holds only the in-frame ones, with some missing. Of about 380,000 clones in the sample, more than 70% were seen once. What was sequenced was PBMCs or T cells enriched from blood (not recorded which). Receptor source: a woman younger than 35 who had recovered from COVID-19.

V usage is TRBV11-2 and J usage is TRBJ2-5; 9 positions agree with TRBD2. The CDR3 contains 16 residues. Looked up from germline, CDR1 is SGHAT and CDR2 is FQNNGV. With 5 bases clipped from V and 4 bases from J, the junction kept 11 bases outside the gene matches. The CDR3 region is CASSPRLADMTETQYF. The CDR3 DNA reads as TGTGCCAGCAGCCCTAGACTAGCGGATATGACAGAGACCCAGTACTTC.

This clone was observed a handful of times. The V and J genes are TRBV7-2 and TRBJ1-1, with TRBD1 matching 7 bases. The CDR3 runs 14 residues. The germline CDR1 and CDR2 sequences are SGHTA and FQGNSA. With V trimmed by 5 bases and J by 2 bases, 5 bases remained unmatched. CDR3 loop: CASSVDRDNTEAFF. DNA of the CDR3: TGTGCCAGCAGCGTAGACAGGGATAACACTGAAGCTTTCTTT.

CDR3 loop: CASSLGQGAYEQYF. The DNA for the CDR3 is TGTGCCAGCAGTTTGGGACAGGGGGCCTACGAGCAGTACTTC. J is TRBJ2-7 and V is TRBV28, with 11 bases identical to TRBD1. Germline CDR1 MDHEN, CDR2 SYDVKM. The V and J ends lost 3 bases and 2 bases, in that order; junction bases with no gene match: 0. CDR3 length: 14 amino acids.

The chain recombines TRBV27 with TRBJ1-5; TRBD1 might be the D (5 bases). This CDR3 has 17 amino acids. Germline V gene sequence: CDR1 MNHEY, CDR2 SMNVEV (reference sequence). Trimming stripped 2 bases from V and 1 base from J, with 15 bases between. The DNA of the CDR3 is TGTGCCAGCAGTTTAGGGGCCGCCAGGGCCAGCAATCAGCCCCAGCATTTT. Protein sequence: CASSLGAARASNQPQHF.

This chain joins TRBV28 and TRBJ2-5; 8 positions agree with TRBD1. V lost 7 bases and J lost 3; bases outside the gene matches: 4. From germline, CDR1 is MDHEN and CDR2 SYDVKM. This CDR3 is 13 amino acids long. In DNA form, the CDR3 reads TGTGCCAGCAACCCAGGGGGCAAAGAGACCCAGTACTTC. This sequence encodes CASNPGGKETQYF.

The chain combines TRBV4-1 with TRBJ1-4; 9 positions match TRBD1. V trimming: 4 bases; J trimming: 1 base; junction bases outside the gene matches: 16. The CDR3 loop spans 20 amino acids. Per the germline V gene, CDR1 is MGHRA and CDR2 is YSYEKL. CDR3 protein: CASSLPRPSDRGETNEKLFF. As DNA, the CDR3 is TGCGCCAGCAGCCTTCCACGCCCTTCTGACAGGGGGGAAACTAATGAAAAACTGTTTTTT.

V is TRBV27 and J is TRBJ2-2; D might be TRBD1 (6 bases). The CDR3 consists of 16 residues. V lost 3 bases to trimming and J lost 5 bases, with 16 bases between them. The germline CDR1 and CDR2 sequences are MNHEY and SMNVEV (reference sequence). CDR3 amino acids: CASSFPTGHRTGELFF. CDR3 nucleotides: TGTGCCAGCAGTTTCCCTACGGGACACAGGACCGGGGAGCTGTTTTTT.

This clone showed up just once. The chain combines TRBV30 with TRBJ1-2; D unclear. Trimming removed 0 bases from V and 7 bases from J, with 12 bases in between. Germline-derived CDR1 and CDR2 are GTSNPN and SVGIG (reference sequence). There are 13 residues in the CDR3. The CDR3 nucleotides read TGTGCCTGGAGTGTAACCGCAACGGGTGGCTACACCTTC. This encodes CAWSVTATGGYTF.

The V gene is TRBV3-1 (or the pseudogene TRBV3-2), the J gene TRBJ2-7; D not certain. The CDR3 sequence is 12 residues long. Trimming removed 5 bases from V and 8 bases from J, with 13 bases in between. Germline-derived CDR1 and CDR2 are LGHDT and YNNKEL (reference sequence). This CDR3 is CASSETTQKQYF. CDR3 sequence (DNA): TGTGCCAGCAGCGAAACGACACAGAAGCAGTACTTC.

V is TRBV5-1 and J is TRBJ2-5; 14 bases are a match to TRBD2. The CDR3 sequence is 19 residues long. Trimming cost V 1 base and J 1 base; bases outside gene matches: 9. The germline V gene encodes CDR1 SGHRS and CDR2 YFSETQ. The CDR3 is CASSLRRGLAGGPQETQYF. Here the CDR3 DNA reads TGCGCCAGCAGCTTGAGACGAGGACTAGCGGGGGGCCCCCAAGAGACCCAGTACTTC.

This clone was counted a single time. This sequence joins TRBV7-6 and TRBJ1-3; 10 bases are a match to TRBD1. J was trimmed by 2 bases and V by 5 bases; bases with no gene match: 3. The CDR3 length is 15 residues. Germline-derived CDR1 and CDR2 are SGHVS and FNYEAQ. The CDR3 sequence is CASSPGTGAGNTIYF. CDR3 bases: TGTGCCAGCAGCCCCGGGACAGGGGCTGGAAACACCATATATTTT.

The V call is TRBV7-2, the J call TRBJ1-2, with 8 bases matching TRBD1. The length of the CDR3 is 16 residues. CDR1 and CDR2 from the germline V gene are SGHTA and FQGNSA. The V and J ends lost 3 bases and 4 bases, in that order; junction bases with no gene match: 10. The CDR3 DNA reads TGTGCCAGCAGCTTGGCCTCAGGGGGCCCCGGCTATGGCTACACCTTC. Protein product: CASSLASGGPGYGYTF.

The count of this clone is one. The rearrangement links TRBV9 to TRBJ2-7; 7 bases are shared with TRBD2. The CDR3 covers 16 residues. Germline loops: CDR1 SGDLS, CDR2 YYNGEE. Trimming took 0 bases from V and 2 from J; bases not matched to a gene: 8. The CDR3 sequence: CASSVGAGGGPYEQYF. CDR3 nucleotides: TGTGCCAGCAGCGTAGGAGCTGGGGGAGGGCCCTACGAGCAGTACTTC.

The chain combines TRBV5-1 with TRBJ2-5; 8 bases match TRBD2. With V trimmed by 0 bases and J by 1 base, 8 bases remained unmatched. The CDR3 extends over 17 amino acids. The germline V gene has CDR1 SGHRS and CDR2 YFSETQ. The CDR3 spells CASSLASAGAFQETQYF. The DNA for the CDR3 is TGCGCCAGCAGCTTGGCCTCAGCGGGGGCATTCCAAGAGACCCAGTACTTC.